This T cell receptor beta chain was sequenced in a study of blood T cell repertoires in COVID-19. The wider study: Nucleic acid was either cDNA or gDNA, and it came from T cells, B-cell-depleted T cells, or PBMCs.

In the authors' workflow: Estimation of nucleated cell counts relied on the amplification of reference gene primers. Measured with immunoSEQ multiplex PCR; TCRdb has only the in-frame clones, and not every one. From that table come the V and J calls and clone size; the DNA was used to work out D and trimming. Among roughly 150,000 clones listed, around 88% were seen once. The source is a human donor in a cohort sampled during active COVID-19. What was sequenced was peripheral blood.

The CDR3 region is CASSQGLARETQYF. The DNA of the CDR3 is TGTGCCAGCAGCCAAGGGCTAGCGAGGGAGACCCAGTACTTC. This sequence joins TRBV13 and TRBJ2-5; maybe TRBD2 (6 bases). The ends were cut back, 5 bases at V and 5 bases at J, with 15 bases in the middle. CDR3 size: 14 residues. Germline CDR1 and CDR2: PRHDT and FYEKMQ (reference sequence). The whole variable domain, filled in from reference TRBV13 and TRBJ2-5, reads AAGVIQSPRHLIKEKRETATLKCYPIPRHDTVYWYQQGPGQDPQFLISFYEKMQSDKGSIPDRFSAQQFSDYHSELNMSSLELGDSALYFCASSQGLARETQYFGPGTRLLVL.